This TCR beta chain was documented in a study of blood T cell repertoires in COVID-19. Background on the study: Samples came from the United States, Italy and Spain, spanning acute and convalescent COVID-19. In each case, the material was cDNA or gDNA derived from T cells, B-cell-depleted T cells, or PBMCs.

This clone was seen once. Germline V lookup: CDR1 SSHAT, CDR2 FNYEAQ (reference sequence). V lost 5 bases to trimming and J lost 1 base; unmatched junction nucleotides: 3. The CDR3 covers 16 residues. Per the original methods: Amplification from reference gene primers served as the basis for estimated nucleated cell counts. The protocol was immunoSEQ multiplex PCR, while the TCRdb copy is restricted to in-frame clones and leaves out a portion. Clone size and the V and J calls come from that table; the DNA yielded D and trimming. The repertoire has fewer than 110,000 clones, roughly nine tenths of them found once; the top ten carry approximately 15%.

This receptor was taken from a man between 50 and 59 years old with acute or convalescent COVID-19. V gene TRBV7-7 combines with J gene TRBJ2-2; 11 bases align to TRBD2. Source material: peripheral blood. The CDR3 region has the DNA TGTGCCAGCAGCCCCGGACTAGCGGGGAACACCGGGGAGCTGTTTTTT. Translated, it gives CASSPGLAGNTGELFF.